This TCR beta chain was captured by sequencing in a study of patients and donors after allogeneic stem cell transplantation. TCRdb itself ran the RT-PCR reads through MiXCR, one entry per CDR3 protein. The sample carries 900,000 to 1,000,000 distinct CDR3 sequences, over 15% recorded once. The length of the CDR3 is 15 residues. Germline assignment: CDR1 SGHRS and CDR2 YFSETQ. After removal of 5 bases from V and 5 bases from J, the junction contained 5 bases not matched to a gene. This TCR came from a human donor who was either an allogeneic HSCT recipient or a stem cell or donor lymphocyte infusion donor (not recorded which). It is not recorded whose cells these are; they may come from a transplant donor. The rearrangement joins TRBV5-1 to TRBJ2-1; 12 bases map to TRBD2. The specimen was blood, either unsorted or a sorted T cell fraction (not recorded which). The CDR3 reads CASRASGRADNEQFF. In DNA form, the CDR3 reads TGCGCCAGCAGGGCTAGCGGGAGGGCAGACAATGAGCAGTTCTTC.